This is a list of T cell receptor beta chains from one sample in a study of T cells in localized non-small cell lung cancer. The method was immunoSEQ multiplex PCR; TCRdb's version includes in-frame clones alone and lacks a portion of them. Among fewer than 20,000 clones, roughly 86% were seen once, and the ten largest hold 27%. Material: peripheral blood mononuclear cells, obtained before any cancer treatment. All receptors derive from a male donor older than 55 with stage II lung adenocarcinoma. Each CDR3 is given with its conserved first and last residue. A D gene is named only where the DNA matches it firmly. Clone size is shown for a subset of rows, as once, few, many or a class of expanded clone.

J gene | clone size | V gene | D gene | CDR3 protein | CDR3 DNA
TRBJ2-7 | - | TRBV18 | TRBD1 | CASSPGTGDEQYF | TGTGCCAGCTCACCCGGGACAGGGGACGAGCAGTACTTC
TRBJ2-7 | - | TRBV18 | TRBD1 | CASSSRQGAGEQYF | TGTGCCAGCTCATCCCGACAGGGGGCAGGCGAGCAGTACTTC
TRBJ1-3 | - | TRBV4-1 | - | CASSQHGTIYF | TGCGCCAGCAGCCAACACGGCACCATATATTTT
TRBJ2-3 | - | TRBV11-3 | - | CASSLGPAASEEASTDTQYF | TGTGCCAGCAGCTTAGGTCCAGCAGCGTCGGAGGAGGCTAGCACAGATACGCAGTATTTT
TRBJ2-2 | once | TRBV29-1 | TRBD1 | CSVEKGGSNTGELFF | TGCAGCGTTGAGAAAGGGGGCTCGAACACCGGGGAGCTGTTTTTT
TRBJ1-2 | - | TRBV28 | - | CASSLAGANYGYTF | TGTGCCAGCAGTTTAGCAGGGGCGAACTATGGCTACACCTTC
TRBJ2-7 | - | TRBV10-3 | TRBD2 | CAISSASGSNEQYF | TGTGCCATCAGTTCCGCTAGCGGGAGTAACGAGCAGTACTTC
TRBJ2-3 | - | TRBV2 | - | CASRRRSTDTQYF | TGTGCCAGTAGAAGAAGATCTACAGATACGCAGTATTTT
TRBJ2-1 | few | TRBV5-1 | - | CASSLRYRNEQFF | TGCGCCAGCAGCTTAAGGTACCGCAATGAGCAGTTCTTC
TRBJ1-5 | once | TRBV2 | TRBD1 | CASKGTGENQPQHF | TGTGCAAGCAAGGGGACAGGGGAGAATCAGCCCCAGCATTTT
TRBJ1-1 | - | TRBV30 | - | CAWSRNTEAFF | TGTGCCTGGAGTAGGAACACTGAAGCTTTCTTT
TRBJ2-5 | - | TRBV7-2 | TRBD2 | CASSLPGLLQYF | TGTGCCAGCAGCTTACCGGGACTACTCCAGTACTTC
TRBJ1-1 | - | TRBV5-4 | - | CASSSSPMTTEAFF | TGTGCCAGCAGCTCCTCCCCAATGACGACCGAAGCTTTCTTT
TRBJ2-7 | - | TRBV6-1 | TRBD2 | CASRVTSVSSYEQYF | TGTGCCAGCAGGGTGACTAGCGTTAGCTCCTACGAGCAGTACTTC
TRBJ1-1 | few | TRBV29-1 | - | CSAGANLNTEAFF | TGCAGCGCGGGCGCCAACCTGAACACTGAAGCTTTCTTT
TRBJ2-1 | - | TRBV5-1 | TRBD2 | CASSAGTSGRNEQFF | TGCGCCAGCAGCGCCGGGACTAGCGGGAGAAATGAGCAGTTCTTC
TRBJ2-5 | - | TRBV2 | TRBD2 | CASHKSGRAETQYF | TGTGCCAGTCATAAGAGCGGGAGAGCAGAGACCCAGTACTTC
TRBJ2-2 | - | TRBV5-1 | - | CASGPAVNTGELFF | TGCGCCAGCGGGCCGGCGGTGAACACCGGGGAGCTGTTTTTT
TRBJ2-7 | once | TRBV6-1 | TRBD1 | CASSPWTGSSYEQYF | TGTGCCAGCAGTCCTTGGACAGGGAGCTCCTACGAGCAGTACTTC
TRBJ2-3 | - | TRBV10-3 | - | CAISEGGSRGGSDTQYF | TGTGCCATCAGTGAAGGGGGAAGTCGGGGAGGATCAGATACGCAGTATTTT
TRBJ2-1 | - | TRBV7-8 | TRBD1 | CASSSPDRGRNEQFF | TGTGCCAGCAGCTCCCCGGACAGGGGGCGGAATGAGCAGTTCTTC
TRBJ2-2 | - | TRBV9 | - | CASSAVNTGELFF | TGTGCCAGCAGCGCTGTGAACACCGGGGAGCTGTTTTTT
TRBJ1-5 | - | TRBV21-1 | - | CASSKEGTDSNQPQHF | TGTGCCAGCAGCAAAGAAGGGACAGATAGCAATCAGCCCCAGCATTTT
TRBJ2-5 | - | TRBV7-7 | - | CASSLGRIETQYF | TGTGCCAGCAGCCTAGGGCGGATAGAGACCCAGTACTTC
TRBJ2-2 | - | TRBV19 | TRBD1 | CASIPGDRPSVTGELFF | TGTGCCAGTATCCCCGGGGACAGGCCCTCGGTCACCGGGGAGCTGTTTTTT
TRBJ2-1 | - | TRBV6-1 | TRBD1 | CASSELGGISYNEQFF | TGTGCCAGCAGTGAATTAGGGGGCATCTCCTACAATGAGCAGTTCTTC